Sequencing of this T cell receptor beta chain was carried out in a study of blood T cell repertoires in COVID-19. About the study: Acute-phase and convalescent COVID-19 samples originated in the United States, Italy and Spain. From T cells, B-cell-depleted T cells, or PBMCs came the material, which was cDNA or gDNA.

In the original workflow: Reference gene primer amplification gave nucleated cell count estimates. TCRdb's table, derived via immunoSEQ multiplex PCR, lists solely in-frame clones and lacks some. V and J calls and clone size come straight from that table; D and trimming were deduced from the DNA. The data contain 150,000 to 200,000 clones, approximately 85% of them seen just once; the ten biggest clones take up approximately 9.8%. This CDR3 is 14 amino acids long. The germline V gene has CDR1 SGHRS and CDR2 YFSETQ. Trimming took 3 bases from V and 0 from J; bases not matched to a gene: 0. The origin of this receptor is a woman of 80 years or more with acute or convalescent COVID-19. Sequenced input: peripheral blood. The chain has TRBV5-1 and TRBJ2-7, with 10 positions matching TRBD2. CDR3 sequence reads: CASSSSGSSYEQYF. Here the CDR3 DNA reads TGCGCCAGCAGCTCTAGCGGGAGCTCCTACGAGCAGTACTTC.